The TCR beta chain described here comes from a study of OX40 agonist ivuxolimab in advanced cancers. Looking at the study overall: Ivuxolimab was an agonistic, fully human IgG2 monoclonal antibody directed against OX40 (CD134), a costimulatory receptor. Intravenous ivuxolimab was administered to patients every 2 weeks at six dose levels: 0.01, 0.1, 0.3, 1.5, 3 and 10 mg/kg. Of the approximately 50 dose-escalation patients, hepatocellular carcinoma was present in about 20, melanoma in approximately 15, renal cell carcinoma in 9 and head and neck cancer in 9. In the dose-escalation cohort, 82.7% of patients were male, and the mean age was about 55 years, with a range of about 23 to 90. Prior anti-PD-1, anti-PD-L1 or anti-CTLA-4 therapy was permitted, and approximately 42% of dose-escalation patients had received checkpoint inhibitors. Partial responses occurred in three dose-escalation patients: two with cutaneous melanoma and one with hepatocellular carcinoma. The point of sequencing TCRbeta in the periphery was to test whether ivuxolimab changed TCR sequence diversity and drove clonal T-cell expansion. The monotherapy dose-escalation portion (N ≈ 55 patients) of the phase I ivuxolimab trial is reported in the paper. The paper's findings and limits, for the study overall: Which antigens the clonally expanded peripheral T cells were specific for was not determined. Clonal expansion of both CD4+ and CD8+ blood T cells was observed from baseline to week 6 at doses 0.1 to 3.0 mg/kg. Low levels of normalized T-cell clonal expansion were also shown by some nonresponding patients. On average, CD8+ T cells showed more expanded clones than CD4+ T cells after ivuxolimab. Partial responders in the 0.1-3.0 mg/kg groups had among the lowest normalized peripheral clonal expansion, especially among CD8+ T cells.

For sequencing of the TCRbeta CDR3 region, genomic DNA was extracted from the sorted cells. The immunoSEQ Assay was used for sequencing of TCRbeta CDR3 regions. Drawn from immuneACCESS, this table holds only the in-frame rearrangements with V and J called that TCRdb kept. Clones are partly lost; checked studies trace under half to an unresolved V gene and leave the rest unexplained. This sample gives 65,000 to 85,000 clones in total; roughly 90% of them show up just once. 9% to 10% of the sample is taken by the ten largest. CDR1 is given as MGHDK and CDR2 as SYGVNS, both from the germline V gene. Taken from cysteine to phenylalanine, the CDR3 has 17 residues. Left in the record is the CDR3 DNA by itself, 51 bases read in frame from the first base. Trimming takes 8 bases off V and 0 bases off J; junction bases not matched to a gene: 8. Notes on this clone: What this receptor recognizes is not known. One base away there is no much larger clone; base qualities are not given.

Patients with a history of autoimmune disease or receiving systemic immunosuppression were excluded from the trial. In every dose cohort, peripheral blood was drawn for TCR sequencing at baseline, cycle 4 day 1, and cycle 7 day 1. Samples came from an open-label, multicenter, first-in-human phase I dose-escalation trial of ivuxolimab. Adults with locally advanced or metastatic melanoma, renal cell carcinoma, hepatocellular carcinoma or head and neck squamous cell carcinoma were enrolled in the trial. Before TCR sequencing, CD4+ T cells and CD8+ T cells from peripheral blood were sorted into separate populations.

This clonotype originated in an adult with an advanced solid tumor such as melanoma, head and neck, liver or kidney cancer. Sequencing used CD4+ or CD8+ T cells sorted from blood, obtained in a trial of the OX40 agonist ivuxolimab. The rearrangement combines TRBV25-1 with TRBJ2-1; TRBD2 aligns with 12 central bases. The CDR3 reads CASSWTSGASSYNEQFF. The DNA sequence is as follows: TGTGCCAGCTCCTGGACTAGCGGGGCCAGCTCCTACAATGAGCAGTTCTTC.